This T cell receptor (beta chain) stems from a study of blood T cell repertoires in COVID-19. Study summary: Sites across the United States, Italy and Spain contributed samples from acute and convalescent COVID-19.

Seattle-derived patients entered the study during active infection and were followed longitudinally. Authors' data handling: Nucleated cell counts were estimated from reference gene primer amplification. Here immunoSEQ multiplex PCR was the method, and the copy in TCRdb shows in-frame clones only, minus some. For V, J and clone size, that table is used; D and trimming come from the DNA. The sample yields about 180,000 clones, 80% to 85% seen once. Trimming removed 5 bases at V and 5 bases at J, with 15 bases between. Germline V gene data show CDR1 as PRHDT and CDR2 as FYEKMQ (reference sequence). This CDR3 has 14 residues.

The chain combines TRBV13 with TRBJ2-5, with a tentative D call TRBD2 (6 bases). The receptor's source is a woman of 80 years or more with COVID-19, enrolled during active disease. The source material was peripheral blood. The CDR3 is CASSPSGGGETQYF. The CDR3 DNA reads as TGTGCCAGCAGCCCCTCCGGGGGTGGGGAGACCCAGTACTTC.